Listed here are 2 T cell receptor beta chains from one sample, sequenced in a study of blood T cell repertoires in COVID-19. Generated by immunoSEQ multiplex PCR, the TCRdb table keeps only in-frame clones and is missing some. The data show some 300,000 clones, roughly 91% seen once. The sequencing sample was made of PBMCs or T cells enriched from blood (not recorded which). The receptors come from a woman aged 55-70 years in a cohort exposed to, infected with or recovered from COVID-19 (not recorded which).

The CDR3 reads CSVHDFQSSYNEQFF. CDR3 nucleotides: TGCAGCGTTCACGACTTCCAGAGCTCCTACAATGAGCAGTTCTTC. The chain recombines TRBV29-1 with TRBJ2-1; the D is unclear. The ends were cut back, 5 bases at V and 0 bases at J, with 14 bases in the middle. From germline, CDR1 is SQVTM and CDR2 ANQGSEA. CDR3 length: 15 residues.

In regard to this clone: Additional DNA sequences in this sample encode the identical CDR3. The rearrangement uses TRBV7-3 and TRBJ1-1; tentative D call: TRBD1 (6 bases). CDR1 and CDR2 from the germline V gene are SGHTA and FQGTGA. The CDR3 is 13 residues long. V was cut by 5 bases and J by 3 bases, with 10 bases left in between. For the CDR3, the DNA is TGTGCCAGCAGCCTACAGGGTTACACTGAAGCTTTCTTT. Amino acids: CASSLQGYTEAFF. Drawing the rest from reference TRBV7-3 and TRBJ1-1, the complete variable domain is GAGVSQTPSNKVTEKGKYVELRCDPISGHTALYWYRQSLGQGPEFLIYFQGTGAADDSGLPNDRFFAVRPEGSVSTLKIQRTERGDSAVYLCASSLQGYTEAFFGQGTRLTVV.